This T cell receptor beta chain was found in a study of neoadjuvant nivolumab and ipilimumab in lung cancer. Per germline, CDR1 KGHSH and CDR2 LQKENI. There are 16 residues in the CDR3. V gave up 1 base and J gave up 1 base; unmatched junction bases: 6. Repertoires were generated with immunoSEQ multiplex PCR, while TCRdb's copy carries only in-frame clones and drops some. In the table there are approximately 17,000 clones, 65% to 80% of which are singletons. This rearrangement joins TRBV18 to TRBJ1-1; 7 bases line up with TRBD1. This TCR derives from an adult with non-small cell lung cancer. The source was tumor tissue, collected after neoadjuvant nivolumab, alone or with ipilimumab, at or shortly before surgery. The CDR3 spells CASSPLPQGSNTEAFF. CDR3 DNA: TGTGCCAGCTCACCACTCCCACAGGGGTCGAACACTGAAGCTTTCTTT.